The 25 T cell receptor beta chains below were found in one sample sequenced in a study of molecular identifiers for immune sequencing clone quantification. TCRdb re-analysed the PCR reads in MiXCR, keeping a single row per CDR3 protein. The sample contains 63,000 or so distinct CDR3 sequences, less than 20% of which appear only once. Sequenced input: naive CD8+ T cells from blood, with Jurkat cell RNA spiked in. The subset: FACS-sorted CD8+CD4-CCR7+CD45RA+ naive T cells. These receptors originate from a human donor in good health. Some libraries in this study had Jurkat cell RNA spiked in.

This clonotype has a count of ten or more. The chain combines TRBV4-1 with TRBJ2-3, with a possible D match to TRBD1 (5 bases). Germline V gives CDR1 MGHRA, CDR2 YSYEKL. Trimming removed 2 bases at V and 0 bases at J, with 9 bases between. This CDR3 spans 15 amino acids. CDR3 sequence reads: CASSQLGLSTDTQYF. As DNA, the CDR3 is TGCGCCAGCAGCCAACTGGGGCTCAGCACAGATACGCAGTATTTT.

As concerns this clonotype: This may come from a read error, since a much larger clone is one base off. The CDR3 spells CASGLGVDTQYF. The CDR3 DNA reads as TGTGCCAGCGGCTTAGGGGTAGATACGCAGTATTTT. This sequence joins TRBV7-9 and TRBJ2-3; tentative D call: TRBD1 (5 bases). Germline lookup yields CDR1 SEHNR and CDR2 FQNEAQ (reference sequence). The CDR3 extends over 12 amino acids.

This clonotype has a count of ten or more. V gene TRBV7-2 combines with J gene TRBJ2-7, with D perhaps TRBD2 (5 bases). Between the trimmed V and J ends, which lost 5 bases and 2 bases, there was a span of 13 bases. The CDR3 covers 14 residues. Germline V lookup: CDR1 SGHTA, CDR2 FQGNSA. CDR3 protein: CASSRFGGAYEQYF. The CDR3 DNA sequence: TGTGCCAGCAGCCGTTTCGGAGGCGCCTACGAGCAGTACTTC.

There are many counts of this clonotype. The chain links TRBV6-6 to TRBJ2-7; D tentatively reads TRBD1 or TRBD2 (5 bases each). The CDR3 contains 12 residues. Germline values: CDR1 MNHNY, CDR2 SVGAGI (reference sequence). The V end was cut by 2 bases, the J end by 4 bases, with 6 bases between. The CDR3 sequence is CASSYGTYEQYF. For the CDR3, the DNA is TGTGCCAGCAGTTACGGGACGTACGAGCAGTACTTC.

The rearrangement joins TRBV19 to TRBJ2-1; D is uncertain. The CDR3 extends over 15 amino acids. Trimming stripped 5 bases from V and 0 bases from J, with 11 bases between. Germline lookup yields CDR1 LNHDA and CDR2 SQIVND (reference sequence). The CDR3 protein is CASSWRSSSYNEQFF. CDR3 DNA: TGTGCCAGTAGTTGGCGGTCAAGCTCCTACAATGAGCAGTTCTTC.

The sample holds many counts of this clonotype. The CDR3 nucleotides read TGTGCCAGCAGTATAACAGGTCCCTATGGCTACACCTTC. Translation: CASSITGPYGYTF. The J gene is TRBJ1-2, the V gene TRBV6-5; a weak D match, TRBD1 (5 bases). CDR3 length equals 13 residues. CDR1 and CDR2 from the germline V gene are MNHEY and SVGAGI. Trimming pared 5 bases from V and 4 bases from J, leaving 11 bases between.

The chain links TRBV27 to TRBJ2-7; D may match TRBD1 or TRBD2 (7 bases each). Trimming took off 3 bases at V and 4 bases at J, with 16 bases between the two ends. CDR3 length: 15 amino acids. The germline CDR1 and CDR2 sequences are MNHEY and SMNVEV (reference sequence). The CDR3 DNA reads TGTGCCAGCAGTTTGGGAGGGGGCTTCTCTTACGAGCAGTACTTC. The encoded protein is CASSLGGGFSYEQYF.

This clonotype was observed many times. This rearrangement joins TRBV7-8 to TRBJ2-3; D possibly corresponds to TRBD1 (5 bases). CDR1 is SGHVS, CDR2 FQNEAQ, per germline. This CDR3 is built from 16 residues. The V and J ends lost 5 bases and 4 bases respectively, with 19 bases between them. CDR3 protein: CASSPGWQLGADTQYF. The CDR3 DNA reads as TGTGCCAGCAGCCCAGGGTGGCAGCTCGGCGCAGATACGCAGTATTTT.

This clonotype was found a few times. Given a much more abundant clone one base away, this may be a read error. V usage is TRBV4-1 and J usage is TRBJ2-3; 9 nucleotides agree with TRBD2. This CDR3 spans 17 amino acids. Germline V lookup: CDR1 MGHRA, CDR2 YSYEKL. The CDR3 DNA reads TGCGCCAGCAGCCTGCAGCGGGAGGCCGGAGGCACAGATTCGCAGTATTTT. It specifies CASSLQREAGGTDSQYF.

A word on this clonotype: With a much larger clone just one base away, this may be a read error. The chain combines TRBV7-8 with TRBJ2-7; a weak D match, TRBD2 (7 bases). This CDR3 contains 15 residues. The V end was cut by 5 bases, the J end by 4 bases, with 18 bases between. Per the germline V gene, CDR1 is SGHVS and CDR2 is FQNEAQ. CDR3 region: CASSLQGGGDYEQYF. In DNA, the CDR3 is TGTGCCAGCAGCCTCCAGGGAGGGGGGGATTACGAGCAGTACTTC.

This clonotype has just one count. CDR3 loop: CASIPRGLATSNEQFF. The CDR3 DNA reads TGTGCCAGCATCCCACGGGGACTAGCAACGTCCAATGAGCAGTTCTTC. The chain couples TRBV2 to TRBJ2-1, with TRBD2 matching 9 bases. V gave up 7 bases and J gave up 6 bases; unmatched junction bases: 13. This CDR3 has 16 residues. Per germline, CDR1 SNHLY and CDR2 FYNNEI.

On this clonotype itself: A much larger clone differs by one base, so this may be a read error. The CDR3 loop is CASSEYGSAYNSLLHF. CDR3 nucleotides: TGTGCCAGCAGTGAATATGGGAGCGCATATAATTCACTCCTCCACTTT. J is TRBJ1-6 and V is TRBV2; D is ambiguous. The CDR3 is made up of 16 amino acids. Per the germline V gene, CDR1 is SNHLY and CDR2 is FYNNEI.

This clonotype was counted many times. The chain has TRBV24-1 and TRBJ2-1, with TRBD2 identical over 12 bases. The CDR3 extends over 15 amino acids. CDR1 is KGHDR, CDR2 SFDVKD, per germline. V lost 4 bases to trimming and J lost 8 bases; unmatched junction nucleotides: 5. This chain's CDR3 is CATSERTSGTDEQFF. For the CDR3, the DNA is TGTGCCACCAGTGAAAGGACTAGCGGGACGGATGAGCAGTTCTTC.

In this sample, this clonotype is medium-sized. The chain employs TRBV6-1 and TRBJ2-5, with unresolved D. The CDR3 is 14 residues long. From germline, CDR1 is MNHNS and CDR2 SASEGT. V lost 2 bases and J lost 7, with 14 bases in between. The CDR3 DNA follows: TGTGCCAGCAGTGAAAGTGGAGCCGGTGCGACCCAGTACTTC. Encoded protein: CASSESGAGATQYF.

The rearrangement joins TRBV2 to TRBJ1-4; D may be TRBD1 (6 bases). Germline loops: CDR1 SNHLY, CDR2 FYNNEI. Trimming left V 6 bases short and J 0 bases short, with 14 bases between. The CDR3 covers 16 residues. The CDR3 loop is CASSAGQQTTNEKLFF. The CDR3 DNA follows: TGTGCCAGCAGCGCGGGACAACAGACAACTAATGAAAAACTGTTTTTT.

This clonotype was observed at least ten times. V gene TRBV27 combines with J gene TRBJ2-6; D is unresolved. This CDR3 is built from 14 residues. CDR1 MNHEY and CDR2 SMNVEV come from the germline V gene (reference sequence). V lost 2 bases to trimming and J lost 3 bases, with 5 bases between them. This CDR3 is CASSLLVGANVLTF. The CDR3 DNA reads TGTGCCAGCAGTTTACTAGTTGGGGCCAACGTCCTGACTTTC.

This clonotype showed up many times. CDR3 in amino acids: CASSLQGAWEQYF. The CDR3 DNA sequence: TGTGCCAGCAGCTTACAGGGGGCCTGGGAGCAGTACTTC. The chain combines TRBV7-9 with TRBJ2-7, with TRBD1 matching over 8 bases. Germline values: CDR1 SEHNR, CDR2 FQNEAQ (reference sequence). The CDR3 covers 13 residues. V was pared by 2 bases and J by 7 bases, with 4 bases of the junction left unmatched.

This clonotype was detected ten times or more. The V and J genes are TRBV28 and TRBJ2-3; possible D gene TRBD1, 5 bases. CDR3 length: 15 residues. Looked up from germline, CDR1 is MDHEN and CDR2 is SYDVKM. Trimming took 1 base from V and 3 from J, leaving 11 bases between them. The CDR3 is CASSLLIRGTDTQYF. CDR3 nucleotides: TGTGCCAGCAGTTTATTGATTAGGGGTACAGATACGCAGTATTTT. Full variable domain (outside the CDR3, taken from reference TRBV28 and TRBJ2-3): DVKVTQSSRYLVKRTGEKVFLECVQDMDHENMFWYRQDPGLGLRLIYFSYDVKMKEKGDIPEGYSVSREKKERFSLILESASTNQTSMYLCASSLLIRGTDTQYFGPGTRLTVL.

This clonotype was recorded many times. The chain links TRBV20-1 to TRBJ2-7, with D tentatively TRBD2 (5 bases). CDR1 is DFQATT and CDR2 is SNEGSKA in the germline V gene (reference sequence). The CDR3 contains 16 residues. V was shortened by 8 bases and J by 2 bases, with 25 bases between the two germline ends. Here the CDR3 reads CSLSIKAGLRPYEQYF. The CDR3 bases are TGCAGTCTATCCATCAAGGCTGGACTCAGACCCTACGAGCAGTACTTC.

This clonotype appeared many times. The rearrangement uses TRBV29-1 and TRBJ2-7, with 7 bases lining up with TRBD2. Germline CDR1 is SQVTM and CDR2 is ANQGSEA. J gave up 0 bases and V 4 bases, and 3 bases lay outside the gene matches. CDR3 length: 13 amino acids. The CDR3 DNA sequence: TGCAGCGTTGCCGGGGGGTACTCCTACGAGCAGTACTTC. Protein sequence: CSVAGGYSYEQYF.

To note about this clonotype: A much larger clone sits a single nucleotide away, making a read error possible. This rearrangement joins TRBV5-1 to TRBJ1-4; D unresolved. The germline V gene encodes CDR1 SGHRS and CDR2 YFSETQ. The CDR3 has 15 residues. V lost 2 bases, J lost 1 base, and 9 bases lay in between. In DNA, the CDR3 is TGCGCCAGCAGCTTTCTAACCGTAACTAATGAAAAACTGTTTTTT. Translated: CASSFLTVTNEKLFF. The full variable domain, its missing parts supplied by reference TRBV5-1 and TRBJ1-4, is KAGVTQTPRYLIKTRGQQVTLSCSPISGHRSVSWYQQTPGQGLQFLFEYFSETQRNKGNFPGRFSGRQFSNSRSEMNVSTLELGDSALYLCASSFLTVTNEKLFFGSGTQLSVL.

This clonotype was detected ten times or more. V and J are TRBV9 and TRBJ2-5; 8 positions match TRBD1. CDR3 length equals 14 residues. Per the germline V gene, CDR1 is SGDLS and CDR2 is YYNGEE. J gave up 4 bases and V 2 bases, and 4 bases lay outside the gene matches. The CDR3 spells CASSVATGGETQYF. CDR3 nucleotide sequence: TGTGCCAGCAGCGTTGCCACAGGGGGAGAGACCCAGTACTTC.

This clonotype was picked up many times. For the CDR3, the DNA is TGCAGCGTTGCAAGACAGAGCACAGATACGCAGTATTTT. The encoded protein is CSVARQSTDTQYF. V and J are TRBV29-1 and TRBJ2-3; perhaps TRBD1 as D (5 bases). The V gene's germline CDR1 is SQVTM and CDR2 ANQGSEA. Trimming pared 4 bases from V and 0 bases from J, leaving 8 bases between. CDR3 length: 13 amino acids.

This clonotype was seen at least ten times. The rearrangement links TRBV27 to TRBJ2-7; 9 nucleotides align to TRBD2. The CDR3 extends over 14 amino acids. V lost 3 bases to trimming and J lost 5 bases; unmatched junction nucleotides: 5. Looked up from germline, CDR1 is MNHEY and CDR2 is SMNVEV (reference sequence). For the CDR3, the DNA is TGTGCCAGCAGTTTCGGGACTAGCACCCACGAGCAGTACTTC. This codes for CASSFGTSTHEQYF.

In its sample, this clonotype was seen many times. V usage is TRBV12-5 and J usage is TRBJ2-1; tentatively, D is TRBD2 (6 bases). This CDR3 is built from 16 residues. The germline CDR1 and CDR2 sequences are LGHNT and FRNRAP. V dropped 4 bases and J dropped 4 bases, with 17 bases sitting between them. Here the CDR3 DNA reads TGTGCTAGTGGTTGGGGTGGCGGGAACGTTTACAATGAGCAGTTCTTC. Translating gives CASGWGGGNVYNEQFF.